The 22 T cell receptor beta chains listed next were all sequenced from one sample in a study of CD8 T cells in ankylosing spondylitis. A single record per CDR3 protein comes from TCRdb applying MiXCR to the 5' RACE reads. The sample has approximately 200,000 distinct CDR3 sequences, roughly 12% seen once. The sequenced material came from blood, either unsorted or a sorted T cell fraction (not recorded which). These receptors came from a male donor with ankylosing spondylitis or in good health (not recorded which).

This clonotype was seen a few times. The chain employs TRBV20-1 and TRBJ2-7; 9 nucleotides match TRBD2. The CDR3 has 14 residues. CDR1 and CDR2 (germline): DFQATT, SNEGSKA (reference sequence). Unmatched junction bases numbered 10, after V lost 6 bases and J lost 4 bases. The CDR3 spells CSAGARAGGYEQYF. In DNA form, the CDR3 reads TGCAGTGCCGGCGCCCGCGCGGGAGGGTACGAGCAGTACTTC.

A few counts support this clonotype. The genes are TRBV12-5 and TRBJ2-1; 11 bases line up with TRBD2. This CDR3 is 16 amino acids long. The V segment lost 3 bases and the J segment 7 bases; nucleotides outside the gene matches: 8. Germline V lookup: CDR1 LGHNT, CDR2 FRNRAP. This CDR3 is CASGFPPVAGGNEQFF. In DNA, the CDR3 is TGTGCTAGTGGTTTCCCTCCGGTAGCGGGAGGGAATGAGCAGTTCTTC. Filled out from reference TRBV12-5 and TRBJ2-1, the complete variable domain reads DARVTQTPRHKVTEMGQEVTMRCQPILGHNTVFWYRQTMMQGLELLAYFRNRAPLDDSGMPKDRFSAEMPDATLATLKIQPSEPRDSAVYFCASGFPPVAGGNEQFFGPGTRLTVL.

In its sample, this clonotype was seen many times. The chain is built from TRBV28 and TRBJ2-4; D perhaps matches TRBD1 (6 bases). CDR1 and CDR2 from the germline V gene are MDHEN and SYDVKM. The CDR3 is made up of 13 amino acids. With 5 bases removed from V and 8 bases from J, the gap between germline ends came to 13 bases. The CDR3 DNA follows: TGTGCCAGCAGTATACAGGGTTGGGACATTCAGTACTTC. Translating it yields CASSIQGWDIQYF.

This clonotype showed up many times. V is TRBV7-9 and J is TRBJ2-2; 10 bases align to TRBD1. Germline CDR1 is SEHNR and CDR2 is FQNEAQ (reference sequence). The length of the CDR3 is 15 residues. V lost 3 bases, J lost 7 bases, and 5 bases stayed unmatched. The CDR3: CASSLTGGPFGELFF. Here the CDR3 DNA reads TGTGCCAGCAGCTTGACAGGGGGCCCCTTCGGGGAGCTGTTTTTT. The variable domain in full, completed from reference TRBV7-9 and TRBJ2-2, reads DTGVSQNPRHKITKRGQNVTFRCDPISEHNRLYWYRQTLGQGPEFLTYFQNEAQLEKSRLLSDRFSAERPKGSFSTLEIQRTEQGDSAMYLCASSLTGGPFGELFFGEGSRLTVL.

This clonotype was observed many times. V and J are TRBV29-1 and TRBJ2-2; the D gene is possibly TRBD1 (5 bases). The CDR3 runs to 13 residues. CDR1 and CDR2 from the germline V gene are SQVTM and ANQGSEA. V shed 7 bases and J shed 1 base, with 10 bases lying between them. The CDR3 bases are TGCAGCGCTTCACAGGAGAACACCGGGGAGCTGTTTTTT. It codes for CSASQENTGELFF.

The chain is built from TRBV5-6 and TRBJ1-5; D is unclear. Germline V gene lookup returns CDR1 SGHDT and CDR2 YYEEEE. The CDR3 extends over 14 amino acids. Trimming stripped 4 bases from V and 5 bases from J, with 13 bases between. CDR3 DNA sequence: TGTGCCAGCAGCCTGACGGGGTATGATCAGCCCCAGCATTTT. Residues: CASSLTGYDQPQHF.

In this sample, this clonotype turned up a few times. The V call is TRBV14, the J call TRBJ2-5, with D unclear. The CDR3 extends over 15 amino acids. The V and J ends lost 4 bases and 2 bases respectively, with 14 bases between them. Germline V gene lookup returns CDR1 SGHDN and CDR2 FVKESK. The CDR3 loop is CASSPRVRKQETQYF. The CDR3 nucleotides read TGTGCCAGCAGCCCAAGAGTGAGAAAACAAGAGACCCAGTACTTC. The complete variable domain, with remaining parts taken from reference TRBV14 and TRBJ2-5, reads EAGVTQFPSHSVIEKGQTVTLRCDPISGHDNLYWYRRVMGKEIKFLLHFVKESKQDESGMPNNRFLAERTGGTYSTLKVQPAELEDSGVYFCASSPRVRKQETQYFGPGTRLLVL.

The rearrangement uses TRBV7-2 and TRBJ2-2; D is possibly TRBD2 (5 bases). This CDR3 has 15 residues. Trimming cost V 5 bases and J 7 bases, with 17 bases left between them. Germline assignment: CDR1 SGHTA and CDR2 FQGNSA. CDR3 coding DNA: TGTGCCAGCAGCCCATCCCCGTCAGCGGTCGGGGAGCTGTTTTTT. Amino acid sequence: CASSPSPSAVGELFF.

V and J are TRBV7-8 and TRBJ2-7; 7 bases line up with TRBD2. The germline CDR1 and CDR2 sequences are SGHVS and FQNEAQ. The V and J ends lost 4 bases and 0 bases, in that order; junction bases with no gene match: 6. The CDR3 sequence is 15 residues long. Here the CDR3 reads CASSSLSGTSYEQYF. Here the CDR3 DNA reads TGTGCCAGCAGCTCCTTAAGCGGGACCTCCTACGAGCAGTACTTC.

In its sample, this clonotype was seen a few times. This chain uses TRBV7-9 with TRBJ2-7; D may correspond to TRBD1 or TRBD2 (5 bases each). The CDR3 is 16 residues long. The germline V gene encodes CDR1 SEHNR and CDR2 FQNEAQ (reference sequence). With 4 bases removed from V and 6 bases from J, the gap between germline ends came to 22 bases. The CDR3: CASSSGTGRFFFEQYF. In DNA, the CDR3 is TGTGCCAGCAGCTCAGGGACGGGGCGGTTCTTTTTCGAGCAGTACTTC.

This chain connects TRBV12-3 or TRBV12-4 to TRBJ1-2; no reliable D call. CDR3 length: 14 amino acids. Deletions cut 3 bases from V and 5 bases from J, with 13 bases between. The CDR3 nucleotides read TGTGCCAGCAGTTTGGGCGGGGATAAGTATGGCTACACCTTC. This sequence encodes CASSLGGDKYGYTF.

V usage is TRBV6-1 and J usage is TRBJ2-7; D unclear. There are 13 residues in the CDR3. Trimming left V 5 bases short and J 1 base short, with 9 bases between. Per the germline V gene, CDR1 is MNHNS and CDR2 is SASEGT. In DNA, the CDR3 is TGTGCCAGCAGTACCGGCAAATCCTACGAGCAGTACTTC. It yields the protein CASSTGKSYEQYF.

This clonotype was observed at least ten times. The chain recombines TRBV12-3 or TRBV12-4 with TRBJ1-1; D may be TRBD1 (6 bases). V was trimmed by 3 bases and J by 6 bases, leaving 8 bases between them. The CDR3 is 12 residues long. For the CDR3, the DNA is TGTGCCAGCAGTTTGGGGGGGCCTGAAGCTTTCTTT. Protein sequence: CASSLGGPEAFF.

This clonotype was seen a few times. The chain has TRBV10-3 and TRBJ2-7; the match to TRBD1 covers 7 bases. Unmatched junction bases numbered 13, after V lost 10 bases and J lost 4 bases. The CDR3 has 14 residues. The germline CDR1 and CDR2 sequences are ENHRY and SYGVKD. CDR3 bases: TGTGCCACTAAACAGGTCGGGACAGATTACGAGCAGTACTTC. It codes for CATKQVGTDYEQYF.

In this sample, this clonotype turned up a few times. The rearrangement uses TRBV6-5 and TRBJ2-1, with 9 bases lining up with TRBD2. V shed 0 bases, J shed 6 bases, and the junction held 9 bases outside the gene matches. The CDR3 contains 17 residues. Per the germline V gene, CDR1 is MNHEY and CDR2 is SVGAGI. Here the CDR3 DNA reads TGTGCCAGCAGTTACTCGGACCTAGCGGGAAGTTTCAATGAGCAGTTCTTC. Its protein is CASSYSDLAGSFNEQFF.

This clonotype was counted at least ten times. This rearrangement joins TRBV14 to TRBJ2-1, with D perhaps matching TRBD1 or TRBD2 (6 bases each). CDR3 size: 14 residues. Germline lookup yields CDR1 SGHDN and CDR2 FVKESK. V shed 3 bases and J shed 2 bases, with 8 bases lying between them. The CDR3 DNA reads TGTGCCAGCAGCCAGGAGGGGGCCTACAATGAGCAGTTCTTC. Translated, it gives CASSQEGAYNEQFF.

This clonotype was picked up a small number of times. The CDR3 nucleotides are TGCAGTGCTAGAGACCTCTCCTACGAGCAGTACTTC. Amino acids: CSARDLSYEQYF. The chain carries TRBV20-1 and TRBJ2-7; unclear D gene. Germline CDR1 is DFQATT and CDR2 is SNEGSKA (reference sequence). V lost 0 bases and J lost 0, with 3 bases in between. This CDR3 spans 12 amino acids.

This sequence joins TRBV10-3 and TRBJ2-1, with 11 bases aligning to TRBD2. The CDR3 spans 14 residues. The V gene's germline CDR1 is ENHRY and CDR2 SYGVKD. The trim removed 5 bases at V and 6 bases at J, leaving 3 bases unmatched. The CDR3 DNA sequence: TGTGCCATCAGTTTGACTAGCGGGGTCAATGAGCAGTTCTTC. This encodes CAISLTSGVNEQFF.

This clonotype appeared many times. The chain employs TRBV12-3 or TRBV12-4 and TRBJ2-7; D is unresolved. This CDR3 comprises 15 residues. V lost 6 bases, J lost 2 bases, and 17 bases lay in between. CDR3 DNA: TGTGCCAGCAGCCCCCCTTGGCTAGGACCCTACGAGCAGTACTTC. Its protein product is CASSPPWLGPYEQYF.

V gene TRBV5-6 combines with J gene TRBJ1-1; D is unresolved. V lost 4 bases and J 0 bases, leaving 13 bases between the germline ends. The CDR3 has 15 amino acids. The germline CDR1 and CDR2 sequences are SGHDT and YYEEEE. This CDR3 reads CASSNMGSMNTEAFF. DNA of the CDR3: TGTGCCAGCAGCAACATGGGGAGTATGAACACTGAAGCTTTCTTT.

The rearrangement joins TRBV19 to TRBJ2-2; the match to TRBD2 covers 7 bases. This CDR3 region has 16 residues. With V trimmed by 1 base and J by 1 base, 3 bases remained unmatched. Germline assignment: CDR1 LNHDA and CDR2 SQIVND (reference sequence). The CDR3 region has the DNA TGTGCCAGTAGTATAGTTAAGCGGGAGAACACCGGGGAGCTGTTTTTT. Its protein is CASSIVKRENTGELFF. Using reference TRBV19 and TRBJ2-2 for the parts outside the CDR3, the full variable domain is DGGITQSPKYLFRKEGQNVTLSCEQNLNHDAMYWYRQDPGQGLRLIYYSQIVNDFQKGDIAEGYSVSREKKESFPLTVTSAQKNPTAFYLCASSIVKRENTGELFFGEGSRLTVL.

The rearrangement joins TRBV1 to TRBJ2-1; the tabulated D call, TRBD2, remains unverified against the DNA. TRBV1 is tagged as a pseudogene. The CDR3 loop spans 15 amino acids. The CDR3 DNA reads TGCACCAGCAGCCAAACTAGCGCACCCTACAATGAGCAGTTCTTC. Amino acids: CTSSQTSAPYNEQFF.